A single sample is the source of the 14 T cell receptor beta chains below, sequenced in a study of blood T cell repertoires in COVID-19 (dated by TCRdb to 2020 to 2021). Library preparation was by the immunoSEQ multiplex PCR assay. TCRdb stores this immuneACCESS table with in-frame sequences only. Part of the clones is absent; in the studies checked, under half of the shortfall reflects unresolved V genes, and no reason is known for the rest. This sample is represented by around 310,000 clones; about 89% of them were singletons. The top ten clones comprise around a tenth of the sample. The sequenced material came from PBMCs or T cells enriched from blood (not recorded which). Receptors were obtained from a woman aged 40 to 50 who had recovered from COVID-19.

This chain links TRBV28 with TRBJ2-1; D is unclear. Germline CDR1 is MDHEN and CDR2 is SYDVKM. There are 13 residues in the CDR3. V was cut by 7 bases and J by 0 bases, with 7 bases left in between. CDR3 nucleotide sequence: TGTGCCAGCAATGGCGGCTCCTACAATGAGCAGTTCTTC. This gives the protein CASNGGSYNEQFF.

The chain recombines TRBV3-1 (or the pseudogene TRBV3-2) with TRBJ2-1; D is perhaps TRBD2 (6 bases). From germline, CDR1 is LGHDT and CDR2 YNNKEL (reference sequence). V gave up 2 bases and J gave up 0 bases, with 11 bases separating them. CDR3 size: 16 residues. CDR3 region: CASSQPIGSSYNEQFF. DNA for the CDR3: TGTGCCAGCAGCCAACCCATCGGGAGCTCCTACAATGAGCAGTTCTTC.

The chain links TRBV18 to TRBJ1-4; D gene unclear. CDR1 is KGHSH and CDR2 is LQKENI in the germline V gene. CDR3 length: 18 amino acids. V lost 0 bases to trimming and J lost 0 bases, with 14 bases between them. DNA of the CDR3: TGTGCCAGCTCACCACCGGTGGCAGGCGTAGCAACTAATGAAAAACTGTTTTTT. Encoded protein: CASSPPVAGVATNEKLFF.

The CDR3 DNA reads as TGTGCCAGCAGCCTAGGGGGGACAGGGATATACGAGCAGTACTTC. This gives the protein CASSLGGTGIYEQYF. The chain carries TRBV11-2 and TRBJ2-7; 9 nucleotides line up with TRBD1. The CDR3 runs to 15 residues. The J segment lost 4 bases and the V segment lost 5 bases, leaving 9 bases of the junction unmatched. The germline gives CDR1 SGHAT, CDR2 FQNNGV.

The chain recombines TRBV19 with TRBJ1-2, with no clear D. V was clipped by 6 bases and J by 2 bases, with 10 bases between them. Germline V lookup: CDR1 LNHDA, CDR2 SQIVND (reference sequence). The CDR3 runs to 13 residues. CDR3 in DNA: TGTGCCAGTAGCACACAGCTAAACTATGGCTACACCTTC. Protein: CASSTQLNYGYTF.

The J gene is TRBJ2-3, the V gene TRBV3-1 (or the pseudogene TRBV3-2); 8 positions agree with TRBD1. CDR1 and CDR2 (germline): LGHDT, YNNKEL (reference sequence). The CDR3 spans 16 residues. With V trimmed by 4 bases and J by 1 base, 7 bases remained unmatched. Here the CDR3 DNA reads TGTGCCAGCAGCCCCCAGGGGGCCCGAGGCACAGATACGCAGTATTTT. Encoded protein: CASSPQGARGTDTQYF.

The rearrangement joins TRBV2 to TRBJ2-3; a weak D match, TRBD1 (6 bases). Trimming stripped 3 bases from V and 0 bases from J, with 10 bases between. From germline, CDR1 is SNHLY and CDR2 FYNNEI. The length of the CDR3 is 15 residues. CDR3 sequence (DNA): TGTGCCAGCAGTGAGGACAGATCTAGCACAGATACGCAGTATTTT. Translation gives CASSEDRSSTDTQYF.

J is TRBJ2-7 and V is TRBV12-3 or TRBV12-4; 7 nucleotides agree with TRBD2. The CDR3 length is 12 residues. Trimming took 3 bases from V and 6 from J; bases not matched to a gene: 2. CDR3 sequence: CASSFTSVEQYF. CDR3 DNA sequence: TGTGCCAGCAGTTTTACTAGCGTCGAGCAGTACTTC.

On this clone: Other DNA sequences of this sample code for an identical CDR3. The rearrangement uses TRBV30 and TRBJ2-2; unclear D gene. CDR3 size: 12 residues. Germline CDR1 is GTSNPN and CDR2 is SVGIG (reference sequence). V was trimmed by 4 bases and J by 1 base, leaving 4 bases between them. Written as DNA, the CDR3 is TGTGCCTGGACAGGGAACACCGGGGAGCTGTTTTTT. The encoded protein is CAWTGNTGELFF.

The chain employs TRBV2 and TRBJ2-2, with 9 bases fitting TRBD2. The germline V gene has CDR1 SNHLY and CDR2 FYNNEI. This CDR3 has 14 amino acids. V was clipped by 10 bases and J by 3 bases; unmatched bases: 6. CDR3: CATQAGGYTGELFF. The DNA of the CDR3 is TGTGCCACTCAAGCGGGAGGCTACACCGGGGAGCTGTTTTTT.

The chain combines TRBV19 with TRBJ2-7; 7 positions agree with TRBD1. J gave up 2 bases and V 5 bases, and 9 bases lay outside the gene matches. This CDR3 is built from 15 residues. Germline values: CDR1 LNHDA, CDR2 SQIVND (reference sequence). CDR3 DNA sequence: TGTGCCAGTAGTGCCTCGACAGGGAATCCCTACGAGCAGTACTTC. Translation gives CASSASTGNPYEQYF.

The chain is built from TRBV12-3 or TRBV12-4 and TRBJ2-5, with unresolved D. Trimming stripped 3 bases from V and 5 bases from J, with 4 bases between. The CDR3 consists of 11 residues. The CDR3 reads CASSFSETQYF. The CDR3 DNA sequence: TGTGCCAGCAGTTTCTCGGAGACCCAGTACTTC.

The chain joins TRBV15 to TRBJ2-1, with unresolved D. Germline V gene lookup returns CDR1 LNHNV and CDR2 YYDKDF (reference sequence). V was pared by 0 bases and J by 7 bases, with 7 bases between. The CDR3 loop spans 13 amino acids. CDR3 DNA sequence: TGTGCCACCAGCAGAGATTTGCAGAATGAGCAGTTCTTC. It translates to CATSRDLQNEQFF.

The V gene is TRBV4-1, the J gene TRBJ2-7; 7 nucleotides agree with TRBD1. Trimming took 4 bases from V and 6 from J; bases not matched to a gene: 12. Germline V gives CDR1 MGHRA, CDR2 YSYEKL. The CDR3 contains 15 residues. CDR3: CASSLQAGTASEQYF. CDR3 nucleotides: TGCGCCAGCAGCCTCCAGGCCGGGACAGCCTCCGAGCAGTACTTC.